The 17 T cell receptor beta chains below all came from one sample that was sequenced in a study of blood T cell repertoires in COVID-19. Repertoires were generated with immunoSEQ multiplex PCR, while TCRdb's copy carries only in-frame clones and drops some. This sample has more than 60,000 clones, with around 90% found just once. Sequencing used peripheral blood. The receptors were gathered from a human donor in a cohort sampled during active COVID-19.

The rearrangement joins TRBV19 to TRBJ2-5; 8 bases line up with TRBD1. Trimming at V came to 4 bases and at J to 9 bases, leaving 10 bases not matched to a gene. Germline V gene sequence: CDR1 LNHDA, CDR2 SQIVND (reference sequence). The CDR3 contains 14 residues. CDR3 residues: CASSTTTDRVAQYF. The DNA of the CDR3 is TGTGCCAGTAGTACGACCACGGACAGGGTGGCCCAGTACTTC.

The chain joins TRBV15 to TRBJ2-1; unclear D gene. This CDR3 region has 12 residues. Trimming left V 7 bases short and J 6 bases short, with 10 bases between. CDR1 and CDR2 (germline): LNHNV, YYDKDF (reference sequence). The CDR3 DNA sequence: TGTGCCACCACGAAGACTGGCAATGAGCAGTTCTTC. This encodes CATTKTGNEQFF. Together with reference TRBV15 and TRBJ2-1, the CDR3 gives the full variable domain: DAMVIQNPRYQVTQFGKPVTLSCSQTLNHNVMYWYQQKSSQAPKLLFHYYDKDFNNEADTPDNFQSRRPNTSFCFLDIRSPGLGDTAMYLCATTKTGNEQFFGPGTRLTVL.

The rearrangement joins TRBV13 to TRBJ2-2, with D tentatively TRBD1 (5 bases). Per germline, CDR1 PRHDT and CDR2 FYEKMQ (reference sequence). The CDR3 runs 15 residues. V dropped 3 bases and J dropped 2 bases, with 10 bases sitting between them. CDR3 sequence: CASSLDQGNTGELFF. DNA of the CDR3: TGTGCCAGCAGCTTGGACCAGGGAAACACCGGGGAGCTGTTTTTT.

The rearrangement uses TRBV29-1 and TRBJ2-3, with TRBD2 matching 7 bases. Germline V gives CDR1 SQVTM, CDR2 ANQGSEA. V shed 7 bases, J shed 2 bases, and the junction held 6 bases outside the gene matches. The CDR3 totals 13 residues. CDR3 nucleotide sequence: TGCAGCGCCTTCCGGGACTACACAGATACGCAGTATTTT. Protein sequence: CSAFRDYTDTQYF.

In DNA, the CDR3 is TGTGCCAGCAGGTGGACAGGCTCTAGTGGCTACACCTTC. The encoded protein is CASRWTGSSGYTF. This rearrangement joins TRBV12-3 or TRBV12-4 to TRBJ1-2; 7 bases agree with TRBD1. V shed 6 bases and J 7 bases; nucleotides not matched to a gene: 8. This CDR3 has 13 residues.

The CDR3 reads CASSQEGLSRNQPQHF. The DNA for the CDR3 is TGTGCCAGCAGCCAAGAGGGCCTGAGCCGCAATCAGCCCCAGCATTTT. The rearrangement uses TRBV3-1 (or the pseudogene TRBV3-2) and TRBJ1-5; D remains ambiguous. Germline V gives CDR1 LGHDT, CDR2 YNNKEL (reference sequence). This CDR3 spans 16 amino acids. Trimming removed 0 bases from V and 2 bases from J, with 11 bases in between.

This chain uses TRBV6-6 with TRBJ1-6; D is undetermined. The V and J ends lost 2 bases and 9 bases respectively, with 11 bases between them. The CDR3 totals 14 residues. From germline, CDR1 is MNHNY and CDR2 SVGAGI (reference sequence). CDR3 residues: CASSYRGFGSPLHF. CDR3 DNA sequence: TGTGCCAGCAGTTACCGAGGGTTTGGTTCACCCCTCCACTTT.

V gene TRBV29-1 combines with J gene TRBJ1-1, with 9 nucleotides matching TRBD1. The J segment lost 3 bases and the V segment lost 5 bases, leaving 22 bases of the junction unmatched. The CDR3 loop spans 19 amino acids. CDR1 is SQVTM and CDR2 is ANQGSEA in the germline V gene. The CDR3 loop reads CSVKPSLQGAKVVDTEAFF. CDR3 nucleotides: TGCAGCGTTAAACCATCCTTACAGGGGGCAAAAGTTGTTGACACTGAAGCTTTCTTT.

This chain joins TRBV7-9 and TRBJ1-2; 7 bases fit TRBD1. The CDR3 runs 15 residues. Germline V gene data show CDR1 as SEHNR and CDR2 as FQNEAQ (reference sequence). V lost 2 bases to trimming and J lost 3 bases; unmatched junction nucleotides: 6. The CDR3 region has the DNA TGTGCCAGCAGCTTAAAATCCGGGACAGACTATGGCTACACCTTC. Protein sequence: CASSLKSGTDYGYTF.

The V and J genes are TRBV14 and TRBJ2-1; no firm D call. V was clipped by 2 bases and J by 8 bases, with 7 bases between them. The CDR3 totals 12 residues. Germline V gene sequence: CDR1 SGHDN, CDR2 FVKESK. The CDR3 DNA is TGTGCCAGCAGCCAAATCGGAGATGAGCAGTTCTTC. It is translated as CASSQIGDEQFF.

This chain connects TRBV19 to TRBJ2-4; a possible D gene is TRBD1 (6 bases). Germline V gives CDR1 LNHDA, CDR2 SQIVND (reference sequence). Trimming took off 5 bases at V and 0 bases at J, with 17 bases between the two ends. The CDR3 has 17 amino acids. The CDR3 sequence is CASSQSLTGRAKNIQYF. CDR3 coding DNA: TGTGCCAGTAGTCAATCTCTGACAGGTCGAGCCAAAAACATTCAGTACTTC.

The chain recombines TRBV2 with TRBJ1-4, with a weak D call TRBD1 (6 bases). This CDR3 is 13 amino acids long. Germline V gene sequence: CDR1 SNHLY, CDR2 FYNNEI. The CDR3 nucleotides read TGTGCACACCGGGACAACCTTAATGAAAAACTGTTTTTT. Translating gives CAHRDNLNEKLFF.

This rearrangement joins TRBV19 to TRBJ1-5, with 9 positions matching TRBD1. The CDR3 contains 16 residues. From germline, CDR1 is LNHDA and CDR2 SQIVND (reference sequence). The J segment lost 7 bases and the V segment lost 4 bases, leaving 11 bases of the junction unmatched. CDR3 in amino acids: CASSTAWDRVDQPQHF. CDR3 sequence (DNA): TGTGCCAGTAGTACAGCATGGGACAGGGTTGACCAGCCCCAGCATTTT.

The genes are TRBV4-1 and TRBJ2-1, with TRBD2 matching over 14 bases. This CDR3 is built from 15 residues. V was clipped by 0 bases and J by 12 bases; unmatched bases: 4. Germline V lookup: CDR1 MGHRA, CDR2 YSYEKL. CDR3 loop: CASSQETSGGVWQFF. The CDR3 bases are TGCGCCAGCAGCCAAGAGACTAGCGGGGGGGTATGGCAGTTCTTC.

The gene calls are TRBV20-1 and TRBJ2-3; the D gene is possibly TRBD2 (6 bases). This CDR3 region has 15 residues. Deletions cut 3 bases from V and 7 bases from J, with 20 bases between. Germline assignment: CDR1 DFQATT and CDR2 SNEGSKA (reference sequence). The CDR3 coding sequence is TGCAGTGCTAGTCCGGGGTCGGGGGTCAGGAATACGCAGTATTTT. It specifies CSASPGSGVRNTQYF.

V gene TRBV27 combines with J gene TRBJ2-1; 9 nucleotides align to TRBD2. The CDR3 contains 16 residues. In germline, CDR1 is MNHEY, CDR2 SMNVEV (reference sequence). The V and J ends lost 1 base and 8 bases, in that order; junction bases with no gene match: 9. CDR3 nucleotide sequence: TGTGCCAGCAGTTTATATGCTAGCGGGATGGGGGATGAGCAGTTCTTC. Amino acids: CASSLYASGMGDEQFF.

The chain combines TRBV28 with TRBJ2-2; D is perhaps TRBD1 (6 bases). Germline V gene data show CDR1 as MDHEN and CDR2 as SYDVKM. The CDR3 runs to 14 residues. The V gene lost 6 bases and the J gene lost 6 bases, with 14 bases spanning the gap. The CDR3 here is CASSDYQGSGELFF. As DNA, the CDR3 is TGTGCCAGCAGCGACTATCAGGGGTCCGGGGAGCTGTTTTTT.